This section outlines one TCR beta chain sequence together with its context. The germline gives CDR1 SNHLY, CDR2 FYNNEI. CDR3 length equals 16 residues. V was pared by 5 bases and J by 7 bases, with 7 bases of the junction left unmatched. The data derive from a study of blood T cell repertoires in COVID-19. Study as a whole: The United States, Italy and Spain provided the acute and convalescent COVID-19 samples. The analysed material was cDNA or gDNA that came from T cells, B-cell-depleted T cells, or PBMCs.

In the original workflow: Quantification of nucleated cells was approximated via reference gene primer amplification. Libraries were prepared by immunoSEQ multiplex PCR; TCRdb keeps only in-frame clonotypes and omits some of them. D and trimming come from the DNA, and the V and J calls and clone size come from that table. This sample has roughly 70,000 clones, with more than 65% found just once. Sequencing was carried out using peripheral blood. This chain links TRBV2 with TRBJ1-6; the match to TRBD1 covers 11 bases. The TCR sequence derives from a woman between 55 and 75 years old with acute or convalescent COVID-19. CDR3 sequence: CASSPRTGGVNSPLHF. CDR3 DNA: TGTGCCAGCAGTCCACGGACAGGGGGCGTGAATTCACCCCTCCACTTT.